This T cell receptor beta chain appears in the sequencing data of a study of molecular identifiers for immune sequencing clone quantification. The CDR3 covers 15 residues. Germline CDR1 SGHDN, CDR2 FVKESK. Trimming removed 2 bases at V and 4 bases at J, with 14 bases between. TCRdb re-called the PCR reads with MiXCR, one entry per CDR3 protein. The sample comprises around 86,000 distinct CDR3 sequences, around 19% of which are singletons, and about 0.85% rests with the top ten. This clonotype has a count of ten or more. The naive CD8 libraries originated from between roughly 18,000 and 1,000,000 sorted cells and drew on 10%, 30% or 50% RNA.

The clonotype was recovered from a human donor in good health. Some libraries in this study had Jurkat cell RNA spiked in. Sequenced sample: naive CD8+ T cells from blood, with Jurkat cell RNA spiked in. The subset here: FACS-sorted CD8+CD4-CCR7+CD45RA+ naive T cells. The V gene is TRBV14, the J gene TRBJ1-2, with D perhaps TRBD1 (6 bases). The CDR3 coding sequence is TGTGCCAGCAGCCAATCCGGGACATCCATCTATGGCTACACCTTC. It yields the protein CASSQSGTSIYGYTF.